Ten or more counts support the clone carrying this T cell receptor beta chain. This entry belongs to a study of human T cells and chemical hapten exposure. As for time point: pre-sensitization, week 0. As to treatment: therapeutic diphenylcyclopropenone sensitization with weekly scalp DPC. One entry per CDR3 protein, called by TCRdb with MiXCR from the RACE reads. The data show over 300,000 distinct CDR3 sequences, 4.5% to 6% seen once. This receptor was obtained from a woman in her fifties or sixties with alopecia areata. Some clones in this sample may be carry-over from other donors' samples. Sample: whole blood, taken in connection with sensitization to the hapten diphenylcyclopropenone (DPC).

CDR3 loop: CASSQDTFQNTQYF. CDR3 in DNA: TGTGCCAGCAGCCAAGATACCTTCCAGAATACGCAGTATTTT. The chain couples TRBV3-1 to TRBJ2-3, with D hard to call. Trimming took 0 bases from V and 7 from J, leaving 11 bases between them. CDR3 length equals 14 residues. In germline, CDR1 is LGHDT, CDR2 YNNKEL (reference sequence).